The rows below give T cell receptor beta chains drawn from one sample of a study of blood T cell repertoires in COVID-19. Sequencing used immunoSEQ multiplex PCR; TCRdb keeps in-frame clones, though not all of them. The sample includes 120,000 to 150,000 clones, over 75% of them seen just once. Sequencing was performed on PBMCs or T cells enriched from blood (not recorded which). These receptors all stem from a man aged 50 to 60 in a cohort exposed to, infected with or recovered from COVID-19 (not recorded which). Both conserved end residues are part of each CDR3. D genes are given only for firm matches. For some rows the clone size is stated as once, few or many, or as a class when expanded; others skip it.

TRBJ2-1,TRBV5-4,few,NA,TGTGCCAGCAGCTTGGACTTTAGCGCCTACAATGAGCAGTTCTTC,CASSLDFSAYNEQFF
TRBJ2-7,TRBV24-1,NA,NA,TGTGCCACCAGTGACACAGGCTCAAGCTCCTACGAGCAGTACTTC,CATSDTGSSSYEQYF
TRBJ1-5,TRBV30,NA,NA,TGTGCCTGGAGTGCTGACAGGTCGCTGGGTCAGCCCCAGCATTTT,CAWSADRSLGQPQHF
TRBJ1-1,TRBV20-1,NA,NA,TGCAGTGCTCCCCGGGGGACTGAAGCTTTCTTT,CSAPRGTEAFF
TRBJ2-7,TRBV27,NA,NA,TGTGCCAGCAGCCCACAGGGAGCCGGATCCTACGAGCAGTACTTC,CASSPQGAGSYEQYF
TRBJ1-3,TRBV3-1/TRBV3-2,NA,NA,TGTGCCAGCAGCCAACAGGGGTCGTGGGGAAACACCATATATTTT,CASSQQGSWGNTIYF
TRBJ2-5,TRBV5-1,NA,NA,TGCGCCAGCAGCTTGGCCCCGAGGACGGGAGAGGAGACCCAGTACTTC,CASSLAPRTGEETQYF
TRBJ2-7,TRBV7-2,NA,NA,TGTGCCAGCAGCATGAACCAGGGGTACGAGCAGTACTTC,CASSMNQGYEQYF
TRBJ2-3,TRBV24-1,few,TRBD1,TGTGCCACCAGTGATCCCGGACAGGGGGGAGTAGTGGATACGCAGTATTTT,CATSDPGQGGVVDTQYF
TRBJ2-1,TRBV28,NA,NA,TGTGCCAGCAGGCCTAGGACTCGCGATGAGCAGTTCTTC,CASRPRTRDEQFF
TRBJ1-6,TRBV3-1/TRBV3-2,NA,TRBD1,TGTGCCAGCAGCCCGGGACAGTATAATTCACCCCTCCACTTT,CASSPGQYNSPLHF
TRBJ1-6,TRBV10-3,NA,NA,TGTGCCATCAGTGAGTCACCGGGGGCGGGAGATTCACCCCTCCACTTT,CAISESPGAGDSPLHF
TRBJ2-7,TRBV15,NA,TRBD2,TGTGCCACCAGCAGATCAGCCGGGACTAGCGGGGACTACGAGCAGTACTTC,CATSRSAGTSGDYEQYF
TRBJ1-1,TRBV19,NA,TRBD1,TGTGCCAGTAGGCAGGGGGCGCAGGACACTGAAGCTTTCTTT,CASRQGAQDTEAFF
TRBJ1-5,TRBV28,NA,TRBD1,TGTGCCAGCAGTTTAAGCGGACAGGGGATTCAGCCCCAGCATTTT,CASSLSGQGIQPQHF
TRBJ2-7,TRBV5-6,few,TRBD2,TGTGCCAGCAGCTTGGTAGCGGGAGCCACCTACGAGCAGTACTTC,CASSLVAGATYEQYF
TRBJ2-7,TRBV20-1,once,TRBD1,TGCAGTGCTAGTTTAACCCCCCCGGACAGGGGCTACGAGCAGTACTTC,CSASLTPPDRGYEQYF
TRBJ1-3,TRBV29-1,NA,NA,TGCAGCGTGACTGATGGAAACACCATATATTTT,CSVTDGNTIYF
TRBJ1-3,TRBV9,NA,NA,TGTGCCAGCAGCGTAGATTCTGTAGCATCGTTCTCTGGAAACACCATATATTTT,CASSVDSVASFSGNTIYF
TRBJ1-2,TRBV6-2/TRBV6-3,NA,NA,TGTGCCAGCAGTAGAACTTCGAACTATGGCTACACCTTC,CASSRTSNYGYTF
TRBJ2-7,TRBV27,NA,NA,TGTGCCAGCAGTTACCAGTTTACCTACGAGCAGTACTTC,CASSYQFTYEQYF
TRBJ1-5,TRBV18,NA,NA,TGTGCCAGCTCACCAACGGGTGATCAGCCCCAGCATTTT,CASSPTGDQPQHF
TRBJ1-2,TRBV6-5,NA,TRBD1,TGTGCCAGCACTAGTACAGGGGATGGCTACACCTTC,CASTSTGDGYTF
TRBJ1-1,TRBV6-5,once,TRBD1,TGTGCCAGCATTGGGAGGGACAGGGACACTGAAGCTTTCTTT,CASIGRDRDTEAFF
TRBJ1-1,TRBV7-6,NA,NA,TGTGCCAGCAGAGGGGAGGGCCCTGAAGCTTTCTTT,CASRGEGPEAFF
TRBJ2-7,TRBV28,NA,NA,TGTGCCAGCAGTTCCCCGACAGTCCCCTACGAGCAGTACTTC,CASSSPTVPYEQYF
TRBJ2-2,TRBV24-1,once,NA,TGTGCCACCAGTGATGAAGACAGCCTCACCGGGGAGCTGTTTTTT,CATSDEDSLTGELFF
TRBJ1-2,TRBV12-3/TRBV12-4,few,TRBD1,TGTGCCAGCAGTTACAGGGGGCAGGGAGGCTACACCTTC,CASSYRGQGGYTF
TRBJ1-2,TRBV27,many,NA,TGTGCCAGCAGTTTATCTACTGGCGGGGGCACCTATGGCTACACCTTC,CASSLSTGGGTYGYTF
TRBJ1-2,TRBV5-6,NA,NA,TGTGCCAGCAGCTTGGACCCCCCTCATCAGGGCAACTATGGCTACACCTTC,CASSLDPPHQGNYGYTF
TRBJ1-5,TRBV3-1/TRBV3-2,NA,NA,TGTGCCAGCAGCCAAGAGGGAGCCCCTGGGTCGGTTTCAGCCCAGCCCCAGCATTTT,CASSQEGAPGSVSAQPQHF
TRBJ1-1,TRBV2,NA,NA,TGTGCCAGCAGTGAAGCAGGGGGAGACACTGAAGCTTTCTTT,CASSEAGGDTEAFF
TRBJ2-7,TRBV29-1,NA,NA,TGCAGCGTTGATGGCGGACAGTCTCGCGAGCAGTACTTC,CSVDGGQSREQYF
TRBJ1-4,TRBV14,few,TRBD1,TGTGCCAGCAGCTTTCCGACAGGGGGGACCGAAAAACTGTTTTTT,CASSFPTGGTEKLFF
TRBJ1-2,TRBV6-5,NA,TRBD1,TGTGCCAGCACTCTGGGACAGGGGTTTCGCTATGGCTACACCTTC,CASTLGQGFRYGYTF
TRBJ2-7,TRBV7-2,once,NA,TGTGCCAGCAGCTTAGCCAGTTCCTACGAGCAGTACTTC,CASSLASSYEQYF
TRBJ1-3,TRBV7-8,once,TRBD1,TGTGCCAGCAGCGGGACCGGGACAGTTAAACTACAGAGCTCTGGAAACACCATATATTTT,CASSGTGTVKLQSSGNTIYF
TRBJ2-7,TRBV7-2,NA,NA,TGTGCCAGCAGCCCCCGACGGAGCTCCTACGAGCAGTACTTC,CASSPRRSSYEQYF
TRBJ1-1,TRBV30,NA,NA,TGTGCCGTGGGGCACCCGAACACTGAAGCTTTCTTT,CAVGHPNTEAFF
TRBJ2-1,TRBV27,once,NA,TGTGCCAGCAGTTTGCGAACCTACAATGAGCAGTTCTTC,CASSLRTYNEQFF
TRBJ1-2,TRBV12-3/TRBV12-4,few,NA,TGTGCCAGCAGTTTTTTAGGGGACAAGGGCTACACCTTC,CASSFLGDKGYTF
TRBJ1-5,TRBV29-1,NA,TRBD1,TGCAGCGTTGAAGATAGACAGGGGAACAATCAGCCCCAGCATTTT,CSVEDRQGNNQPQHF
TRBJ1-1,TRBV4-3,NA,NA,TGCGCCAGCAGCCAAGATCCCCGTTCGAACACTGAAGCTTTCTTT,CASSQDPRSNTEAFF
TRBJ2-7,TRBV3-1/TRBV3-2,many,TRBD1,TGTGCCAGCAGCCAACCCGACAGGGGGTTCTACGAGCAGTACTTC,CASSQPDRGFYEQYF
TRBJ1-6,TRBV14,once,NA,TGTGCCAGCACCGTTGGGGCTAATTCACCCCTCCACTTT,CASTVGANSPLHF